This T cell receptor beta chain emerged from a study of OX40 agonist ivuxolimab in advanced cancers. Study-level background: Hepatocellular carcinoma, melanoma, renal cell or head and neck cancer affected the dose-escalation patients. Study-wide findings and caveats: On average, a greater number of expanded clones characterised CD8+ T cells relative to CD4+. Which antigen the expanded peripheral T cells recognized is unknown.

Clones were read by immunoSEQ multiplex PCR, and TCRdb kept only the in-frame ones, dropping some. Among tens of thousands of clones listed, approximately 88% were seen once. The germline V gene has CDR1 SNHLY and CDR2 FYNNEI. The V and J ends lost 1 base and 5 bases, in that order; junction bases with no gene match: 6. The CDR3 consists of 16 residues. On this clone itself: What it binds is not known.

This rearrangement joins TRBV2 to TRBJ1-4, with 8 bases identical to TRBD1. The specimen comprised CD4+ or CD8+ T cells sorted from blood, sampled in a trial of the OX40 agonist ivuxolimab. This TCR was recovered from an adult with an advanced solid tumor such as melanoma, head and neck, liver or kidney cancer. The DNA of the CDR3 is TGTGCCAGCAGTGAAGTACCGGGACAGGTCAATGAAAAACTGTTTTTT. It codes for CASSEVPGQVNEKLFF.